Below, 24 T cell receptor beta chains from the same sample are listed, as sequenced in a study of control samples from healthy donors and cancer patients. The repertoire was sequenced with immunoSEQ multiplex PCR; TCRdb's copy has only in-frame clones and lacks some. In the table there are fewer than 40,000 clones, approximately 93% of which are singletons. Sequencing input: PBMCs. The receptors originated from a man between 40 and 49 years old with colorectal cancer.

The chain recombines TRBV5-1 with TRBJ2-1; D call uncertain. V was shortened by 5 bases and J by 8 bases, with 8 bases between the two germline ends. The germline V gene encodes CDR1 SGHRS and CDR2 YFSETQ. The length of the CDR3 is 11 residues. CDR3 residues: CASRTGDEQFF. In DNA, the CDR3 is TGCGCCAGCAGAACGGGCGATGAGCAGTTCTTC. The full variable domain, with the rest looked up from reference TRBV5-1 and TRBJ2-1, is KAGVTQTPRYLIKTRGQQVTLSCSPISGHRSVSWYQQTPGQGLQFLFEYFSETQRNKGNFPGRFSGRQFSNSRSEMNVSTLELGDSALYLCASRTGDEQFFGPGTRLTVL.

V usage is TRBV7-9 and J usage is TRBJ2-2; 7 positions match TRBD1. The trim removed 5 bases at V and 5 bases at J, leaving 17 bases unmatched. The length of the CDR3 is 18 residues. Germline values: CDR1 SEHNR, CDR2 FQNEAQ (reference sequence). Here the CDR3 DNA reads TGTGCCAGCAGCCCGGGGCTAGGCGACAGGGTTAGGACCGGGGAGCTGTTTTTT. Protein product: CASSPGLGDRVRTGELFF.

This sequence joins TRBV10-2 and TRBJ2-7; D is undetermined. V was cut by 7 bases and J by 0 bases, with 13 bases left in between. The CDR3 consists of 14 residues. Per germline, CDR1 WSHSY and CDR2 SAAADI. The CDR3 spells CASIPELSSYEQYF. DNA for the CDR3: TGCGCCAGCATCCCCGAACTGAGCTCCTACGAGCAGTACTTC.

This clone was counted between two and nine times. The V gene is TRBV19, the J gene TRBJ1-2; D is ambiguous. The V and J ends lost 9 bases and 5 bases respectively, with 10 bases between them. The germline V gene has CDR1 LNHDA and CDR2 SQIVND (reference sequence). The CDR3 is 11 amino acids. CDR3: CASRVRYGYTF. For the CDR3, the DNA is TGTGCCAGCCGGGTCAGGTATGGCTACACCTTC. Variable domain in full (rest from reference TRBV19 and TRBJ1-2): DGGITQSPKYLFRKEGQNVTLSCEQNLNHDAMYWYRQDPGQGLRLIYYSQIVNDFQKGDIAEGYSVSREKKESFPLTVTSAQKNPTAFYLCASRVRYGYTFGSGTRLTVV.

This clone has just one count. The chain combines TRBV7-6 with TRBJ1-2, with TRBD1 as a possible D gene (5 bases). The CDR3 runs 13 residues. Per germline, CDR1 SGHVS and CDR2 FNYEAQ. Deletions cut 5 bases from V and 2 bases from J, with 9 bases between. Here the CDR3 reads CASSPGENYGYTF. CDR3 coding DNA: TGTGCCAGCAGCCCGGGGGAGAACTATGGCTACACCTTC.

The DNA of the CDR3 is TGCGCCAGCAGCTCGGACGGAAACTATGGCTACACCTTC. Its protein product is CASSSDGNYGYTF. The V and J genes are TRBV5-1 and TRBJ1-2; D unclear. The CDR3 spans 13 residues. Germline assignment: CDR1 SGHRS and CDR2 YFSETQ. V lost 3 bases and J 2 bases, leaving 8 bases between the germline ends.

V usage is TRBV19 and J usage is TRBJ2-6; 9 nucleotides line up with TRBD1. The CDR3 runs to 17 residues. CDR1 is LNHDA, CDR2 SQIVND, per germline (reference sequence). The junction had 5 bases not matched to a gene; V was cut back by 5 bases and J by 0 bases. The CDR3 DNA follows: TGTGCCAGTAGTTCCGGACAGGGGATCTCTGGGGCCAACGTCCTGACTTTC. Protein sequence: CASSSGQGISGANVLTF.

This clone was counted a single time. This chain connects TRBV5-1 to TRBJ1-2, with TRBD1 matching over 10 bases. Trimming took 1 base from V and 7 from J; bases not matched to a gene: 10. Germline CDR1 and CDR2: SGHRS and YFSETQ. CDR3 size: 16 residues. CDR3 residues: CASSLKGDRGLRGYTF. The CDR3 DNA reads as TGCGCCAGCAGCTTGAAAGGTGACAGGGGGCTTCGTGGCTACACCTTC.

This rearrangement joins TRBV5-1 to TRBJ1-2; maybe TRBD1 (5 bases). Looked up from germline, CDR1 is SGHRS and CDR2 is YFSETQ. The CDR3 contains 14 residues. V lost 0 bases and J 2 bases, leaving 8 bases between the germline ends. The CDR3: CASSLEEGNYGYTF. The DNA of the CDR3 is TGCGCCAGCAGCTTGGAGGAGGGGAACTATGGCTACACCTTC.

A note on this clone: Other DNA sequences in the same sample also yield this CDR3. This chain uses TRBV9 with TRBJ2-2; the D gene could be TRBD1 or TRBD2 (5 bases each). This CDR3 has 14 residues. Germline V CDR1 and CDR2: SGDLS, YYNGEE. V was cut by 3 bases and J by 4 bases, with 10 bases left in between. The CDR3 DNA reads TGTGCCAGCAGCGATAGGGGACGCACCGGGGAGCTGTTTTTT. It codes for CASSDRGRTGELFF.

V usage is TRBV27 and J usage is TRBJ2-2; 7 bases align to TRBD2. V trimming: 6 bases; J trimming: 7 bases; junction bases outside the gene matches: 11. The CDR3 runs 15 residues. Germline CDR1 reads MNHEY; CDR2 reads SMNVEV (reference sequence). DNA of the CDR3: TGTGCCAGCAGCCAAACGGGGGGTGTGGGCGGGGAGCTGTTTTTT. Its translation is CASSQTGGVGGELFF.

This rearrangement joins TRBV7-9 to TRBJ1-1; 11 positions agree with TRBD1. The CDR3 has 18 residues. J lost 4 bases, V lost 2 bases, and 12 bases had no gene match. Germline loops: CDR1 SEHNR, CDR2 FQNEAQ (reference sequence). The DNA for the CDR3 is TGTGCCAGCAGCTTACCTCCGGGACAGGGGGTTTACGGCACTGAAGCTTTCTTT. Translated, it gives CASSLPPGQGVYGTEAFF.

The rearrangement links TRBV7-2 to TRBJ2-7; 8 bases are a match to TRBD2. Germline CDR1 and CDR2: SGHTA and FQGNSA. CDR3 length: 14 residues. The ends lost 4 bases at V and 7 bases at J; junction bases unmatched: 9. CDR3 residues: CASSSRGAAWEQYF. The CDR3 DNA follows: TGTGCCAGCAGCTCGCGGGGGGCCGCTTGGGAGCAGTACTTC.

The chain combines TRBV29-1 with TRBJ1-1; a weak D match, TRBD1 (5 bases). V shed 7 bases and J shed 4 bases, with 16 bases lying between them. CDR3 length: 13 residues. Looked up from germline, CDR1 is SQVTM and CDR2 is ANQGSEA. DNA for the CDR3: TGCAGCGGGAAGCAGGGCGGTGGCACTGAAGCTTTCTTT. As protein: CSGKQGGGTEAFF.

J is TRBJ1-1 and V is TRBV7-9; D is undetermined. The V end lost 5 bases, the J end lost 8 bases, and 12 bases lay between the germline ends. CDR1 SEHNR and CDR2 FQNEAQ come from the germline V gene (reference sequence). The CDR3 has 12 amino acids. CDR3 nucleotides: TGTGCCAGCAGCACCGGAGGGCGGGAAGCTTTCTTT. Translated: CASSTGGREAFF.

This clone was seen just once. This sequence joins TRBV6-2 or TRBV6-3 and TRBJ1-2; D remains ambiguous. Germline CDR1 is MNHEY and CDR2 is SVGEGT. The CDR3 contains 13 residues. Trimming stripped 2 bases from V and 8 bases from J, with 12 bases between. The CDR3 is CASSYAQAGGYTF. The DNA for the CDR3 is TGTGCCAGCAGTTACGCCCAGGCCGGCGGCTACACCTTC.

This clone was recorded a few times. The V call is TRBV7-9, the J call TRBJ2-7; D gene ambiguous. The V gene lost 3 bases and the J gene lost 5 bases, with 11 bases spanning the gap. The CDR3 spans 13 residues. Looked up from germline, CDR1 is SEHNR and CDR2 is FQNEAQ (reference sequence). For the CDR3, the DNA is TGTGCCAGCAGCTTTCCGGTTCGGAACGAGCAGTACTTC. This sequence encodes CASSFPVRNEQYF.

V gene TRBV9 combines with J gene TRBJ2-5, with 10 nucleotides matching TRBD2. There are 18 residues in the CDR3. Trimming took 0 bases from V and 5 from J; bases not matched to a gene: 13. The germline V gene has CDR1 SGDLS and CDR2 YYNGEE. The CDR3 sequence is CASSVAVGTSDRRETQYF. DNA for the CDR3: TGTGCCAGCAGCGTAGCCGTCGGGACTAGCGACCGGCGGGAGACCCAGTACTTC.

CDR3 DNA sequence: TGTGCCAGCAGCCAACATAAAAACCGCGCGGAAAAACTGTTTTTT. Translated: CASSQHKNRAEKLFF. The chain combines TRBV5-8 with TRBJ1-4; no reliable D call. Germline loops: CDR1 SGHTS, CDR2 YDEGEE. V was clipped by 4 bases and J by 8 bases, with 18 bases between them. The CDR3 is 15 amino acids.

This sequence joins TRBV5-1 and TRBJ2-5; TRBD2 might be the D (6 bases). Germline values: CDR1 SGHRS, CDR2 YFSETQ. Between the trimmed V and J ends, which lost 0 bases and 2 bases, there was a span of 17 bases. The CDR3 contains 17 residues. The CDR3 loop is CASSLGAGGVWQETQYF. In nucleotides, the CDR3 is TGCGCCAGCAGCTTGGGGGCAGGCGGGGTATGGCAAGAGACCCAGTACTTC.

The genes are TRBV29-1 and TRBJ1-2; 7 nucleotides align to TRBD1. Trimming took 0 bases from V and 7 from J; bases not matched to a gene: 8. Germline lookup yields CDR1 SQVTM and CDR2 ANQGSEA. The CDR3 is 14 amino acids. The CDR3 DNA reads as TGCAGCGTTGAAGAAGAGAGGCAGGGGGGTGGCTACACCTTC. This sequence encodes CSVEEERQGGGYTF.

V and J are TRBV5-1 and TRBJ2-3; D is perhaps TRBD1 or TRBD2 (6 bases each). V lost 1 base to trimming and J lost 0 bases, with 9 bases between them. Germline assignment: CDR1 SGHRS and CDR2 YFSETQ. CDR3 size: 15 residues. The CDR3 DNA follows: TGCGCCAGCAGCTTGACAGGGACTAGCACAGATACGCAGTATTTT. It codes for CASSLTGTSTDTQYF.

V and J are TRBV23-1 and TRBJ1-5, with D perhaps matching TRBD1 (5 bases). TRBV23-1 is sorted into the ORF group, with uncertain function. The CDR3 spans 20 residues. Trimming shortened V by 2 bases and J by 0 bases, and 23 bases separated the two germline ends. Written as DNA, the CDR3 is TGCGCCAGCAGTCAACTCTCTGGGTCGGGGCTAAGGGGTAGCAATCAGCCCCAGCATTTT. Translation: CASSQLSGSGLRGSNQPQHF.

The J gene is TRBJ2-2, the V gene TRBV7-2; no definite D call. CDR1 is SGHTA, CDR2 FQGNSA, per germline. The V end lost 0 bases, the J end lost 1 base, and 12 bases lay between the germline ends. The CDR3 spans 17 residues. The CDR3, as DNA: TGTGCCAGCAGCTTAGCCCCTGGCGGAAGGAACACCGGGGAGCTGTTTTTT. The encoded protein is CASSLAPGGRNTGELFF.